The rows below give T cell receptor beta chains drawn from one sample of a study of technical replicates of blood from a few donors. Only in-frame clones appear in the TCRdb table, and some are missing; sequencing was by immunoSEQ multiplex PCR. The table lists 62,000 or so clones, around 86% of them singletons. The sequenced sample was PBMCs. The source of these receptors is a human donor in good health. Some clones in this sample may be carry-over from other donors' samples. Each CDR3 is given with its conserved first and last residue. The D gene is left open where the match is weak. Size values are once, few and many counts, or a class for expanded clones, and some rows have none.

>TRBD1|NA|TRBJ1-5|TRBV6-1
CASSVDREDNQPQHF
TGTGCCAGCAGTGTGGACAGGGAGGACAATCAGCCCCAGCATTTT
>TRBD1|NA|TRBJ2-1|TRBV30
CAWSLRQGFDEQFF
TGTGCCTGGAGTCTAAGACAGGGGTTCGATGAGCAGTTCTTC
>TRBD2|NA|TRBJ2-1|TRBV9
CASSVSSGLNEQFF
TGTGCCAGCAGCGTTTCTAGCGGCCTCAATGAGCAGTTCTTC
>TRBD2|few|TRBJ2-2|TRBV6-5
CASSLGLAGATGELFF
TGTGCCAGCAGTTTGGGACTAGCGGGGGCTACCGGGGAGCTGTTTTTT
>NA|NA|TRBJ2-7|TRBV20-1
CSARGRGEQYF
TGCAGTGCCCGAGGACGGGGCGAGCAGTACTTC
>NA|NA|TRBJ1-1|TRBV5-4
CASSLGQVGNTEAFF
TGTGCCAGCAGCTTGGGGCAGGTGGGGAACACTGAAGCTTTCTTT
>NA|few|TRBJ2-2|TRBV5-3
CARSPGELFF
TGTGCCAGAAGCCCGGGGGAGCTGTTTTTT
>TRBD1|NA|TRBJ2-7|TRBV7-9
CASSPPLAGQGDEQYF
TGTGCCAGCAGCCCTCCCCTCGCAGGACAGGGGGACGAGCAGTACTTC
>NA|NA|TRBJ1-1|TRBV6-5
CASRIQMNTEAFF
TGTGCCAGCCGTATTCAGATGAACACTGAAGCTTTCTTT
>TRBD1|NA|TRBJ1-2|TRBV19
CASSQTGGGGYTF
TGTGCCAGTAGTCAAACAGGGGGCGGTGGCTACACCTTC
>TRBD1|NA|TRBJ1-2|TRBV2
CASRGQGVYGYTF
TGTGCCAGCAGAGGACAGGGGGTCTATGGCTACACCTTC